The clone carrying this T cell receptor beta chain was counted many times. Antigen: not known. TCRdb passed the reads through MiXCR, listing each CDR3 protein once. The sample includes approximately 500,000 distinct CDR3 sequences, about 10% of them seen just once. The CDR3 loop spans 13 amino acids. CDR1 and CDR2 (germline): SNHLY, FYNNEI. Deletions cut 8 bases from V and 5 bases from J, with 15 bases between. The entry originates in a study of T cell repertoires in cytomegalovirus infection. Across the whole study: Public signatures in TCR beta pointed to CMV infection and matching HLA type.

Overall study findings and caveats: In two of eight donors, the top clonotype was HLA-C-restricted CMV-specific.

Sequenced: PBMCs. This TCR came from a human donor in good health (CMV status not recorded). Some clones in this sample may be carry-over from other donors' samples. V is TRBV2 and J is TRBJ1-1; D unresolved. Here the CDR3 DNA reads TGTGCCAGCTTATCCGAACTCGGGACTGAAGCTTTCTTT. Its protein product is CASLSELGTEAFF.